This T cell receptor (delta chain) originates from a study of gamma-delta T cells after stem cell transplantation (dated by TCRdb to the mid-2010s). Receptor amplification or capture employed RT-PCR. The sample was run on an Illumina MiSeq. TCRdb called clones anew from the public reads via CATT; matching DNA rows were later pooled. This sample lists some 700 delta-chain clones; less than 35% were detected once. The ten largest clones add up to roughly 14% of the sample. About this clone itself: It has no known antigen specificity. Sequence at one end of the junction differs from germline and may be a read error.

Inclusive of the bounding cysteine and phenylalanine, the CDR3 is 18 residues long. CDR3 DNA only is kept here, 54 bases in frame from base 1. CDR1 and CDR2 are drawn from the germline V gene: GEAIGNYY, EKD. The specimen sequenced was gamma-delta T cells. The chain employs TRDV2 and TRDJ1; 13 bases in the junction line up with TRDD3. This TCR derives from a human donor. It is not recorded whose cells these are; they may come from a transplant donor. This table probably holds off-target reads from a library built for another chain. DNA sequence: TGTGCCTGTGACTCTATGGTACTGGGGGATACGCTCACCGATAAACCCATCTTT. The translation is CACDSMVLGDTLTDKPIF.